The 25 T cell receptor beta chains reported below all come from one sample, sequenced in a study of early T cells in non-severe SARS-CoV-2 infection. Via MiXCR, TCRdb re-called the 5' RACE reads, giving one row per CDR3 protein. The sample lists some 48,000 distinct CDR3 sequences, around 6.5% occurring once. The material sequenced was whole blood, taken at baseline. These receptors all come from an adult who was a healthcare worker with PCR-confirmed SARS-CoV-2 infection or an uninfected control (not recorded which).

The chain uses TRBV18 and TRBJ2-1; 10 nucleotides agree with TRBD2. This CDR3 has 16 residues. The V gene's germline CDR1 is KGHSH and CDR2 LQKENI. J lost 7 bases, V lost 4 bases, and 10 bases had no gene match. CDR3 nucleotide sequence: TGTGCCAGCTCACGTCCTTGGACTAGCGGCCTTAATGAGCAGTTCTTC. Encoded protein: CASSRPWTSGLNEQFF.

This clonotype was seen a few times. The CDR3: CASSYGLLLTYEQYF. The CDR3 nucleotides are TGTGCCAGCAGTTACGGTCTTTTATTAACCTACGAGCAGTACTTC. This chain joins TRBV6-6 and TRBJ2-7; no clear D. Germline V CDR1 and CDR2: MNHNY, SVGAGI (reference sequence). This CDR3 spans 15 amino acids. V gave up 2 bases and J gave up 2 bases, with 13 bases separating them.

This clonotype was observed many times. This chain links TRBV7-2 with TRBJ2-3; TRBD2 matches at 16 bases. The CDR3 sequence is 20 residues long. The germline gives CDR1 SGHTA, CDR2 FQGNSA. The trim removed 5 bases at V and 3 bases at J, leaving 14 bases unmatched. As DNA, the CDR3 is TGTGCCAGCAGCCGACGGCCCGGGACTAGCGGGAGGGCCGGGACAGATACGCAGTATTTT. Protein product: CASSRRPGTSGRAGTDTQYF.

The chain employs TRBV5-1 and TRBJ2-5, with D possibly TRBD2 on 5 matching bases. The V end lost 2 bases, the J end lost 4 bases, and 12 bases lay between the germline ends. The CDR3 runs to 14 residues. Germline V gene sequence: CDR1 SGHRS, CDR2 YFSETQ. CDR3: CASSLKGVVETQYF. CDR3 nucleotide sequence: TGCGCCAGCAGCTTAAAGGGAGTTGTAGAGACCCAGTACTTC.

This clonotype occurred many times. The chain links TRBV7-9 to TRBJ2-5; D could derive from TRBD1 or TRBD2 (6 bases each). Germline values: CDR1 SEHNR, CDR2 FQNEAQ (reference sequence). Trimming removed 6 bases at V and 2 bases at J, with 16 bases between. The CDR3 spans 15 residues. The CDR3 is CASRPPGAVQETQYF. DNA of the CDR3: TGTGCCAGCAGACCCCCGGGGGCAGTTCAAGAGACCCAGTACTTC.

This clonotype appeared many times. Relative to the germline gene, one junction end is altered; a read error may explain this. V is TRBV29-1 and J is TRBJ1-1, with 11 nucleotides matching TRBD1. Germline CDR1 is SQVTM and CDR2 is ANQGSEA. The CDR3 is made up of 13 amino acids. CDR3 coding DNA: TGCAGCGTCGAAGGACAGGGGGCGACTGAAGCTTTCTTT. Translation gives CSVEGQGATEAFF.

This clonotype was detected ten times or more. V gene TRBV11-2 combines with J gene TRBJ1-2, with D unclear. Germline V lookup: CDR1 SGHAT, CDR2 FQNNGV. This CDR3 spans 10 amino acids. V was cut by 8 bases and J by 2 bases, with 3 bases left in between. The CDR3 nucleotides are TGTGCCAGCGGAAACTATGGCTACACCTTC. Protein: CASGNYGYTF.

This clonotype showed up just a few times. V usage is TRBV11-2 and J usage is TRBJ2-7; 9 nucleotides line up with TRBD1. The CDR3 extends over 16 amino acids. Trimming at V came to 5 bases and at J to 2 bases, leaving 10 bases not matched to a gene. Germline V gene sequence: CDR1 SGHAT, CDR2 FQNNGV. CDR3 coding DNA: TGTGCCAGCAGCACGTTACAGGGGGCAAAAACCTACGAGCAGTACTTC. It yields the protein CASSTLQGAKTYEQYF.

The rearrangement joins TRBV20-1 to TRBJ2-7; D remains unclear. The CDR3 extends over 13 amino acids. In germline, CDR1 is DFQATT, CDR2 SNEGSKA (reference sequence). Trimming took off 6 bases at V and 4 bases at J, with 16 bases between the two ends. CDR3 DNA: TGCAGTGCCCTTTCCGGAAGGGCTTACGAGCAGTACTTC. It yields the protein CSALSGRAYEQYF.

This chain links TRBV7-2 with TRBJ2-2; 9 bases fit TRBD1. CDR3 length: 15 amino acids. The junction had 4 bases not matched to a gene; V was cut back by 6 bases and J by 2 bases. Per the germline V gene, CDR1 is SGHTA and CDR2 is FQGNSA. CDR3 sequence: CASRPGQGNTGELFF. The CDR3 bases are TGTGCCAGCAGACCGGGACAGGGCAACACCGGGGAGCTGTTTTTT.

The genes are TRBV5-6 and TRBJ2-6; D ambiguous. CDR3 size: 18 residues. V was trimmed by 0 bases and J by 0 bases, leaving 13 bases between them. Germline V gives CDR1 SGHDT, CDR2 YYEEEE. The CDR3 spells CASSLAGPRASGANVLTF. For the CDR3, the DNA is TGTGCCAGCAGCTTGGCCGGACCTAGAGCCTCTGGGGCCAACGTCCTGACTTTC. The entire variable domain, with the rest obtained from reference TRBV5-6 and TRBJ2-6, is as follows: DAGVTQSPTHLIKTRGQQVTLRCSPKSGHDTVSWYQQALGQGPQFIFQYYEEEERQRGNFPDRFSGHQFPNYSSELNVNALLLGDSALYLCASSLAGPRASGANVLTFGAGSRLTVL.

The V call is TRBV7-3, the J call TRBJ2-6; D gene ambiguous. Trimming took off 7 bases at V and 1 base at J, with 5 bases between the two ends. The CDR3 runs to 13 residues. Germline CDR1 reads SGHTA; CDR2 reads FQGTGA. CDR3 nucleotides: TGTGCCAGCACCGTGTCTGGGGCCAACGTCCTGACTTTC. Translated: CASTVSGANVLTF.

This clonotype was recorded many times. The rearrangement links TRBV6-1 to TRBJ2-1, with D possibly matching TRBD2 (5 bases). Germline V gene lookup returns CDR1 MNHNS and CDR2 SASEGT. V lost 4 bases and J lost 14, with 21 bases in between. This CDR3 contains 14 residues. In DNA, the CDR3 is TGTGCCAGCAGTGTTTCCCGGCGGGCCTCCTGGGAGTTCTTC. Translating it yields CASSVSRRASWEFF.

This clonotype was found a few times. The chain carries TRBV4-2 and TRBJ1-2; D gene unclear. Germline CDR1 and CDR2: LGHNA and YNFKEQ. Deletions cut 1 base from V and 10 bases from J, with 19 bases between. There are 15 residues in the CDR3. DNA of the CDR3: TGTGCCAGCAGCCAAGGTGGAGGCAGTCTTTTAACCTACACCTTC. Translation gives CASSQGGGSLLTYTF.

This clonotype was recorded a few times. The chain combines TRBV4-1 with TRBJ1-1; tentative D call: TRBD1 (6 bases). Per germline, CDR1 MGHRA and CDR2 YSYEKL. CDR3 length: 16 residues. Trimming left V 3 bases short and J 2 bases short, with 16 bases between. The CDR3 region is CASSHSPGTLNTEAFF. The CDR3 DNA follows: TGCGCCAGCAGCCACTCCCCCGGGACATTAAACACTGAAGCTTTCTTT.

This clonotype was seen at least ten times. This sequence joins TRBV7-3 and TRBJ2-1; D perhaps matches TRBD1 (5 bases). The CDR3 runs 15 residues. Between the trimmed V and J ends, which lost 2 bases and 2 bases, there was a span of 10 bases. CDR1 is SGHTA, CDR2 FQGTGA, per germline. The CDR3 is CASSLGQGPYNEQFF. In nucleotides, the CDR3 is TGTGCCAGCAGCTTAGGGCAGGGTCCCTACAATGAGCAGTTCTTC.

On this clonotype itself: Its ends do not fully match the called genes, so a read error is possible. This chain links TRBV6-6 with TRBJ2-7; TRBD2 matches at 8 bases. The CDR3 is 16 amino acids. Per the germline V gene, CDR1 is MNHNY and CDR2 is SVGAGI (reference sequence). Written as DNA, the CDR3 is TGTGCCAGCAGTTACTCAGGCGGGAGGTCATCCTACGGGCAGTACTTC. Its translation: CASSYSGGRSSYGQYF.

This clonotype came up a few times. For the CDR3, the DNA is TGTGCCACCAGTGAACCAAGCGGGAGCTCCTACAATGAGCAGTTCTTC. Its translation: CATSEPSGSSYNEQFF. This chain joins TRBV24-1 and TRBJ2-1, with TRBD2 matching over 8 bases. The ends lost 4 bases at V and 0 bases at J; junction bases unmatched: 4. The CDR3 has 16 residues. The germline gives CDR1 KGHDR, CDR2 SFDVKD.

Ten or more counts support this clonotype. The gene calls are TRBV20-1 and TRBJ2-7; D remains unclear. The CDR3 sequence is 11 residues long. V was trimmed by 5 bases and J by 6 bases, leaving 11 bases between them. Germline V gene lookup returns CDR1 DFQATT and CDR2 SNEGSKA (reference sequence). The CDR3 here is CSAGIVPEQYF. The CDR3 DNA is TGCAGTGCTGGGATAGTTCCCGAGCAGTACTTC.

CDR3: CASTYSGRYQETQYF. CDR3 bases: TGTGCCAGCACCTACTCAGGGCGATACCAAGAGACCCAGTACTTC. The V call is TRBV6-2 or TRBV6-3, the J call TRBJ2-5; D perhaps matches TRBD1 (5 bases). V was shortened by 7 bases and J by 0 bases, with 15 bases between the two germline ends. The CDR3 extends over 15 amino acids. In germline, CDR1 is MNHEY, CDR2 SVGEGT.

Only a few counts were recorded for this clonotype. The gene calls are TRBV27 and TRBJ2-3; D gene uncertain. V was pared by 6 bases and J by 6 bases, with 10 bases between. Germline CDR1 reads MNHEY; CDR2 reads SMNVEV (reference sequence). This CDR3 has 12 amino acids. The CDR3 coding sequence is TGTGCCAGCAGCCTAAACTGGGATACGCAGTATTTT. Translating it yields CASSLNWDTQYF.

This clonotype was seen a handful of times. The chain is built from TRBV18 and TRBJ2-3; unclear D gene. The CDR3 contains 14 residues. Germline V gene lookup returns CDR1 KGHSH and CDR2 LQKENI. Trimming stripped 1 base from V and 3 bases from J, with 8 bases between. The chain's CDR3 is CASSPRGFTDTQYF. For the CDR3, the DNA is TGTGCCAGCTCACCACGAGGATTTACAGATACGCAGTATTTT.

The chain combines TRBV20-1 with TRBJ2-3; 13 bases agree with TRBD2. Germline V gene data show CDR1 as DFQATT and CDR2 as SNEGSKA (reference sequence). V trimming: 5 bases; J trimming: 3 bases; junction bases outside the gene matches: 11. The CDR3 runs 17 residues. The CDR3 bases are TGCAGTGCTCTCGTAGCTTGGACTAGCGGGAGAACAGATACGCAGTATTTT. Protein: CSALVAWTSGRTDTQYF.

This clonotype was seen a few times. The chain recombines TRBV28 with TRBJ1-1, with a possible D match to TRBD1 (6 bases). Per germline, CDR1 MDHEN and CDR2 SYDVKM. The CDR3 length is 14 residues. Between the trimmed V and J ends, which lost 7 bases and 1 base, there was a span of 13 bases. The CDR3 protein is CASMAGTQNTEAFF. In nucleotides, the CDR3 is TGTGCCAGCATGGCCGGGACACAGAACACTGAAGCTTTCTTT.

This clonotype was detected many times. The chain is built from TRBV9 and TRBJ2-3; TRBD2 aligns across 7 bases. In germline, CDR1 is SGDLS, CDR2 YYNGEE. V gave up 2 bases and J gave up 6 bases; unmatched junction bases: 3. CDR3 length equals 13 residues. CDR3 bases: TGTGCCAGCAGCGTGGCGGGAGTGGATACGCAGTATTTT. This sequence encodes CASSVAGVDTQYF.